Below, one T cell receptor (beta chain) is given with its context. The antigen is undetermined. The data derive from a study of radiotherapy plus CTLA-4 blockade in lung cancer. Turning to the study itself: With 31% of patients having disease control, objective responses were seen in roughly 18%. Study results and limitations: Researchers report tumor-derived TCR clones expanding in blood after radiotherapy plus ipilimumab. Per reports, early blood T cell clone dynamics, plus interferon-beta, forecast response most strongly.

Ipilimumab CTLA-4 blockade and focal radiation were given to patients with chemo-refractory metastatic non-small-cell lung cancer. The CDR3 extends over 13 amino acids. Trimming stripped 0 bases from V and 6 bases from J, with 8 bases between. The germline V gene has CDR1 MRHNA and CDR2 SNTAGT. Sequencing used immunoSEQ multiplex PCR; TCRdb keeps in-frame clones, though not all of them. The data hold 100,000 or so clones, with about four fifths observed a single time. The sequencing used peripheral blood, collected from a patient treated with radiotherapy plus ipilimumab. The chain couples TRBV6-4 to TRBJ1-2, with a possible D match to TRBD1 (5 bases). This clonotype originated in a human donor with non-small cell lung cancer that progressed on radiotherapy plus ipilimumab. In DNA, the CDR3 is TGTGCCAGCAGTGACTCATGGGGGGATGGCTACACCTTC. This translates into CASSDSWGDGYTF.